The 11 T cell receptor beta chains listed next were all sequenced from one sample in a study of blood T cell repertoires in COVID-19. Sequencing was performed with immunoSEQ multiplex PCR; in TCRdb, only in-frame clones are kept and a portion is missing. The profile covers about 230,000 clones, with about 90% appearing a single time and less than 4% taken by the ten largest. The sequenced material came from PBMCs or T cells enriched from blood (not recorded which). These receptors originate from a woman aged 25 to 45 with acute COVID-19.

The chain joins TRBV7-2 to TRBJ1-2, with D possibly matching TRBD1 (6 bases). Germline CDR1 reads SGHTA; CDR2 reads FQGNSA. This CDR3 spans 16 amino acids. Trimming pared 5 bases from V and 0 bases from J, leaving 16 bases between. The CDR3 here is CASSRRGSGANYGYTF. DNA for the CDR3: TGTGCCAGCAGCCGTAGGGGGTCCGGAGCTAACTATGGCTACACCTTC.

The chain links TRBV7-9 to TRBJ2-1; 7 bases are a match to TRBD2. The CDR3 sequence is 15 residues long. Per the germline V gene, CDR1 is SEHNR and CDR2 is FQNEAQ (reference sequence). Unmatched junction bases numbered 12, after V lost 5 bases and J lost 8 bases. CDR3 bases: TGTGCCAGCAGCCCCTTCCGGGAGGCAGCGGATGAGCAGTTCTTC. Residues: CASSPFREAADEQFF.

The rearrangement links TRBV6-5 to TRBJ1-3; maybe TRBD1 (5 bases). The CDR3 runs 16 residues. V was shortened by 0 bases and J by 2 bases, with 11 bases between the two germline ends. CDR1 MNHEY and CDR2 SVGAGI come from the germline V gene. The CDR3 sequence: CASSYSATVTGNTIYF. For the CDR3, the DNA is TGTGCCAGCAGTTACTCTGCGACAGTGACTGGAAACACCATATATTTT.

This clone appeared once. This sequence joins TRBV6-4 and TRBJ1-2, with 9 bases matching TRBD1. Germline CDR1 and CDR2: MRHNA and SNTAGT. J was trimmed by 6 bases and V by 2 bases; bases with no gene match: 7. This CDR3 region has 15 residues. As DNA, the CDR3 is TGTGCCAGCAGTGACGAAACAGGGGGCAGACATGGCTACACCTTC. This translates into CASSDETGGRHGYTF.

The rearrangement uses TRBV4-1 and TRBJ2-4; D is possibly TRBD1 (6 bases). CDR1 and CDR2 (germline): MGHRA, YSYEKL. V lost 3 bases and J lost 8, with 20 bases in between. CDR3 length: 16 amino acids. CDR3: CASSHIIGGIRHIQYF. CDR3 sequence (DNA): TGCGCCAGCAGCCATATAATAGGGGGAATCCGACACATTCAGTACTTC.

This chain links TRBV5-1 with TRBJ2-1; D is perhaps TRBD2 (6 bases). Germline V gene data show CDR1 as SGHRS and CDR2 as YFSETQ. This CDR3 comprises 14 residues. Trimming shortened V by 3 bases and J by 6 bases, and 13 bases separated the two germline ends. CDR3 DNA sequence: TGCGCCAGCAGCTCCGTGGCGGGGCTCAATGAGCAGTTCTTC. Translation: CASSSVAGLNEQFF.

The CDR3 DNA sequence: TGCGCCAGCAGTTCCGACAGGGCGGGCACAGATACGCAGTATTTT. This sequence encodes CASSSDRAGTDTQYF. This sequence joins TRBV5-1 and TRBJ2-3, with TRBD1 identical over 7 bases. Per the germline V gene, CDR1 is SGHRS and CDR2 is YFSETQ. J gave up 1 base and V 5 bases, and 7 bases lay outside the gene matches. The CDR3 is made up of 15 amino acids.

The chain links TRBV19 to TRBJ1-6; possibly TRBD1 for D (6 bases). V lost 4 bases and J lost 5, with 9 bases in between. The CDR3 has 14 residues. Germline V lookup: CDR1 LNHDA, CDR2 SQIVND (reference sequence). CDR3 bases: TGTGCCAGTAGTAGCGGACAGAATAATTCACCCCTCCACTTT. Translated: CASSSGQNNSPLHF.

The rearrangement links TRBV5-1 to TRBJ1-1; unclear D gene. Germline V gene data show CDR1 as SGHRS and CDR2 as YFSETQ. CDR3 size: 15 residues. Trimming cost V 3 bases and J 8 bases, with 20 bases left between them. In DNA form, the CDR3 reads TGCGCCAGCAGCTCCGGGAGCGAAGCTATTAAAGAAGCTTTCTTT. This encodes CASSSGSEAIKEAFF.

The J gene is TRBJ2-1, the V gene TRBV3-1 (or the pseudogene TRBV3-2); D not resolved. The V gene lost 1 base and the J gene lost 9 bases, with 7 bases spanning the gap. CDR1 is LGHDT and CDR2 is YNNKEL in the germline V gene (reference sequence). The length of the CDR3 is 12 residues. CDR3 in DNA: TGTGCCAGCAGCCAAGGACTCCCTGAGCAGTTCTTC. Translated, it gives CASSQGLPEQFF.

The rearrangement joins TRBV5-6 to TRBJ1-5; D unresolved. Trimming shortened V by 0 bases and J by 3 bases, and 10 bases separated the two germline ends. The germline V gene encodes CDR1 SGHDT and CDR2 YYEEEE. This CDR3 is built from 15 residues. This CDR3 reads CASSLDGGPNQPQHF. For the CDR3, the DNA is TGTGCCAGCAGCTTGGACGGCGGCCCCAATCAGCCCCAGCATTTT.